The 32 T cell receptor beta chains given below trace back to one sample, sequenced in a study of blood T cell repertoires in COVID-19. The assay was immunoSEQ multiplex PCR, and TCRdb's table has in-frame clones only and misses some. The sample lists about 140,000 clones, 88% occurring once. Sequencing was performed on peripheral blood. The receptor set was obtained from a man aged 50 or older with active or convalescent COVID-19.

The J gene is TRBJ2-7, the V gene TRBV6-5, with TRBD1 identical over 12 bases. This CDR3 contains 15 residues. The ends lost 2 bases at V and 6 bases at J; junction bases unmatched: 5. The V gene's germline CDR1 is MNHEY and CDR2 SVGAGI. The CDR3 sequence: CASSYLGQGAGEQYF. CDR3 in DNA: TGTGCCAGCAGTTACCTGGGACAGGGGGCAGGCGAGCAGTACTTC.

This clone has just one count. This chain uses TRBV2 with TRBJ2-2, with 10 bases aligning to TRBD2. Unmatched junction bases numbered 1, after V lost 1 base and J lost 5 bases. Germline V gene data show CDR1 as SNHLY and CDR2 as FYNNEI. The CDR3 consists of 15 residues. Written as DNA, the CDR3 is TGTGCCAGCAGTGAAGTAGCGGGGGGAACCGGGGAGCTGTTTTTT. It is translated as CASSEVAGGTGELFF.

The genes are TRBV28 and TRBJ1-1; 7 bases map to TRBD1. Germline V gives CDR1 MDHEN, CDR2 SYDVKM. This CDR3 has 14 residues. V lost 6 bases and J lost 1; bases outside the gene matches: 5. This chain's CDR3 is CASSPTGRNTEAFF. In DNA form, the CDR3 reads TGTGCCAGCAGCCCGACAGGGCGGAACACTGAAGCTTTCTTT. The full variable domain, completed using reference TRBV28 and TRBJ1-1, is DVKVTQSSRYLVKRTGEKVFLECVQDMDHENMFWYRQDPGLGLRLIYFSYDVKMKEKGDIPEGYSVSREKKERFSLILESASTNQTSMYLCASSPTGRNTEAFFGQGTRLTVV.

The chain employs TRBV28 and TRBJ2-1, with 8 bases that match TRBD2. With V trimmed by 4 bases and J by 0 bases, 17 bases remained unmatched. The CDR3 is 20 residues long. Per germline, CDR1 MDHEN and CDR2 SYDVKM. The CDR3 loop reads CASSSRGGLAAPVSYNEQFF. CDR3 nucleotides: TGTGCCAGCAGTTCGAGAGGTGGACTAGCTGCCCCAGTCTCCTACAATGAGCAGTTCTTC.

The CDR3 loop is CASSSRGPGNTIYF. The CDR3 DNA follows: TGTGCCAGCAGCTCCAGGGGACCCGGAAACACCATATATTTT. V usage is TRBV7-9 and J usage is TRBJ1-3, with a tentative D call TRBD1 (6 bases). The V end was cut by 4 bases, the J end by 4 bases, with 11 bases between. The V gene's germline CDR1 is SEHNR and CDR2 FQNEAQ (reference sequence). CDR3 length equals 14 residues.

This chain's CDR3 is CASSFAGGPGEQFF. CDR3 sequence (DNA): TGTGCCAGCAGCTTTGCGGGAGGGCCGGGCGAGCAGTTCTTC. The chain recombines TRBV7-9 with TRBJ2-1; TRBD2 matches at 9 bases. Germline CDR1 SEHNR, CDR2 FQNEAQ (reference sequence). The CDR3 has 14 residues. Trimming at V came to 3 bases and at J to 10 bases, leaving 7 bases not matched to a gene.

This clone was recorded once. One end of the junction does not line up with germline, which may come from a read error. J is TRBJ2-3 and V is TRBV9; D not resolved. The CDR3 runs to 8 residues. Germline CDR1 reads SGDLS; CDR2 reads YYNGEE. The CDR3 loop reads CASSALSF. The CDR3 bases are TGTGCCAGCAGCGCCCTTAGTTTT.

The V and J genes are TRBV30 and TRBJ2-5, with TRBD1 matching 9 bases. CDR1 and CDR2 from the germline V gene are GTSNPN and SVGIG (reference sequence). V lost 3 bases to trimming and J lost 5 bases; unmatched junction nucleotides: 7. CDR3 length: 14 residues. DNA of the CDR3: TGTGCCTGGAGGATACAGGGGGCAAGGGAGACCCAGTACTTC. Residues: CAWRIQGARETQYF.

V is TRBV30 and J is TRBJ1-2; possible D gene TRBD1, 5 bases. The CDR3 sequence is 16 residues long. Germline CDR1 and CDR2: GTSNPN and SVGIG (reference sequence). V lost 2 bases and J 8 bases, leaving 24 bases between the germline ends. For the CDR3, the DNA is TGTGCCTGGAGTCTTTCGCTCGGCACAGGCCGTGGAGGCTACACCTTC. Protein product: CAWSLSLGTGRGGYTF.

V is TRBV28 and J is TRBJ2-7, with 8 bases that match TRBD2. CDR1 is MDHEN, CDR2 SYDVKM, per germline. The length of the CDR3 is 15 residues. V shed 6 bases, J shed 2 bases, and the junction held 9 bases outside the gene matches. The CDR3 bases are TGTGCCAGCAGCCCAGGAACGGGAGGGACCTACGAGCAGTACTTC. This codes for CASSPGTGGTYEQYF.

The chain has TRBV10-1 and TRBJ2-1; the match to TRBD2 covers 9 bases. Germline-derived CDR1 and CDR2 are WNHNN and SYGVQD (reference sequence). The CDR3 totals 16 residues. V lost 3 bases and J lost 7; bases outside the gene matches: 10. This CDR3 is CASSDPRAGGRNEQFF. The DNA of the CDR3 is TGCGCCAGCAGTGATCCCCGGGCGGGGGGGAGGAATGAGCAGTTCTTC.

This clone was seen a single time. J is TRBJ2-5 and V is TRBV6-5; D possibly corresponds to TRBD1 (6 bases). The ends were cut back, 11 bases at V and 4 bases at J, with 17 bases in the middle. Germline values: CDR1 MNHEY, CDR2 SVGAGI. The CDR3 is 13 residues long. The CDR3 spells CAGSGADRETQYF. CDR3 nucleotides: TGTGCCGGCTCCGGGGCGGACAGAGAGACCCAGTACTTC.

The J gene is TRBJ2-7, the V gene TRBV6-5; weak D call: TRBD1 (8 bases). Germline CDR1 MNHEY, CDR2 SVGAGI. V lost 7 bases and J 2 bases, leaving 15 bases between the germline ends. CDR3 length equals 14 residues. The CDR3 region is CASINRGGTYEQYF. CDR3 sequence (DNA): TGTGCCAGCATTAACAGGGGGGGCACCTACGAGCAGTACTTC.

The chain's CDR3 is CASTTGTVMNTEAFF. The CDR3, as DNA: TGTGCCAGCACGACAGGGACAGTAATGAACACTGAAGCTTTCTTT. The chain joins TRBV6-5 to TRBJ1-1; 7 bases map to TRBD1. CDR3 length: 15 amino acids. The germline V gene encodes CDR1 MNHEY and CDR2 SVGAGI. V shed 7 bases, J shed 0 bases, and the junction held 8 bases outside the gene matches.

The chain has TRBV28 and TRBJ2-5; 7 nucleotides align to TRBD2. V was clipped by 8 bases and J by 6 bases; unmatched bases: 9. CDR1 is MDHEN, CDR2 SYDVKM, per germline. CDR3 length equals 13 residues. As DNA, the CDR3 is TGTGCCAGCTGGACGCGGGGGTGGAAGACCCAGTACTTC. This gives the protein CASWTRGWKTQYF.

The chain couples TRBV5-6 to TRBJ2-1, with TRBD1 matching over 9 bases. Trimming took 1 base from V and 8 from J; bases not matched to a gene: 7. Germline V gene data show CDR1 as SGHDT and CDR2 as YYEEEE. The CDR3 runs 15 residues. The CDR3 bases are TGTGCCAGCAGCTTGTTGGGACAGGGAGGCCATGAGCAGTTCTTC. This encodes CASSLLGQGGHEQFF.

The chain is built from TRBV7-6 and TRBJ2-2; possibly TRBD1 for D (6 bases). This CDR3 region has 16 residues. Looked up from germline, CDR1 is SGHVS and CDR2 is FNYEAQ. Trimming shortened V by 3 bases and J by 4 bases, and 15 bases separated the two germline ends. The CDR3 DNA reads TGTGCCAGCAGCTTCCTGGGGGCTACTCGCACCGGGGAGCTGTTTTTT. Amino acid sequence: CASSFLGATRTGELFF.

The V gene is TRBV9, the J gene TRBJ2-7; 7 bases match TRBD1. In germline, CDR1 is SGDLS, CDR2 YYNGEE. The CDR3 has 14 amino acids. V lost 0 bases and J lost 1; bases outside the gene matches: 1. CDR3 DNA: TGTGCCAGCAGCGTAGGCAGGGGGTCCTACGAGCAGTACTTC. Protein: CASSVGRGSYEQYF. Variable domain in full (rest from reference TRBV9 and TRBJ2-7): DSGVTQTPKHLITATGQRVTLRCSPRSGDLSVYWYQQSLDQGLQFLIQYYNGEERAKGNILERFSAQQFPDLHSELNLSSLELGDSALYFCASSVGRGSYEQYFGPGTRLTVT.

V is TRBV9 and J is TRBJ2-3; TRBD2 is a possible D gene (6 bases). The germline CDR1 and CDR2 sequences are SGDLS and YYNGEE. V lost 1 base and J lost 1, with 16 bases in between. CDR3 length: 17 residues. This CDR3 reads CASSVSGLRGGTDTQYF. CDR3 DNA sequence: TGTGCCAGCAGCGTAAGCGGGCTTAGGGGCGGCACAGATACGCAGTATTTT.

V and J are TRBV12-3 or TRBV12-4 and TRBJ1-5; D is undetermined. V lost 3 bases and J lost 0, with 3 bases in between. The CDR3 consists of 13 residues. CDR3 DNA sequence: TGTGCCAGCAGTTTCTCTAGCAATCAGCCCCAGCATTTT. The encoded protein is CASSFSSNQPQHF.

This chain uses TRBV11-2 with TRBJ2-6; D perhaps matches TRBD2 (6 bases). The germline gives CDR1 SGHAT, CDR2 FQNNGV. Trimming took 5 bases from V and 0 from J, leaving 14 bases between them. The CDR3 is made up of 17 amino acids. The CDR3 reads CASSPYPGSSGANVLTF. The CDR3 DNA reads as TGTGCCAGCAGCCCATACCCCGGGAGCTCTGGGGCCAACGTCCTGACTTTC.

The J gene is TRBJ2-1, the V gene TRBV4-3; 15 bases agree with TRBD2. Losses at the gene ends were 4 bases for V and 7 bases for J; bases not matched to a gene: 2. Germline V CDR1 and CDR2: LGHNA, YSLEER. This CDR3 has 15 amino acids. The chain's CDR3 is CASSLGTSGRNEQFF. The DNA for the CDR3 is TGCGCCAGCAGCCTTGGGACTAGCGGGAGGAATGAGCAGTTCTTC.

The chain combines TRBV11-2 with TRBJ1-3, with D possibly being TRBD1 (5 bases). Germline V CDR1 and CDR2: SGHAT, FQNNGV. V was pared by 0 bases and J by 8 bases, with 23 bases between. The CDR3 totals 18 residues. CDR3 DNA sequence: TGTGCCAGCAGCTTAGATCTGGTTCCAGGGCGCCGGTTGGACACCATATATTTT. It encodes CASSLDLVPGRRLDTIYF.

The CDR3 nucleotides are TGCGCCAGCAGCCAAGAAACGACACTTAGCTCCTACGAGCAGTACTTC. It codes for CASSQETTLSSYEQYF. The chain employs TRBV4-1 and TRBJ2-7; unclear D gene. Germline CDR1 reads MGHRA; CDR2 reads YSYEKL. V dropped 0 bases and J dropped 0 bases, with 12 bases sitting between them. This CDR3 is 16 amino acids long.

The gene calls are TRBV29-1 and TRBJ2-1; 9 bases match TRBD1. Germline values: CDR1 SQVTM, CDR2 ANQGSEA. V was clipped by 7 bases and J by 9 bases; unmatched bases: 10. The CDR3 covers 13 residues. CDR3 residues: CSGLTQGAGEQFF. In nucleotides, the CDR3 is TGCAGCGGTCTAACACAGGGGGCTGGTGAGCAGTTCTTC.

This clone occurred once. The CDR3 region is CASSFLGQYNEQFF. The CDR3 DNA reads as TGTGCCAGCAGTTTCTTGGGACAGTACAATGAGCAGTTCTTC. The chain joins TRBV28 to TRBJ2-1; 7 bases agree with TRBD1. Germline CDR1 is MDHEN and CDR2 is SYDVKM. The CDR3 runs 14 residues. V gave up 3 bases and J gave up 4 bases; unmatched junction bases: 3.

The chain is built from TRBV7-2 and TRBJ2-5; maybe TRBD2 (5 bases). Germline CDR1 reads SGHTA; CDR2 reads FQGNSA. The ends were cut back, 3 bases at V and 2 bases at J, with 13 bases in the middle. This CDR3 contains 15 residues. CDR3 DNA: TGTGCCAGCAGCTTCGCGGGTGTCACGCAAGAGACCCAGTACTTC. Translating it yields CASSFAGVTQETQYF.

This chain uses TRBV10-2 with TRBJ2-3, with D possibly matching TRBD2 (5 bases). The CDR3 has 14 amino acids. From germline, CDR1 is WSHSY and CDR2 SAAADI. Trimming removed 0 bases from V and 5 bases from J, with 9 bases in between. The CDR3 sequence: CASSESGAVDTQYF. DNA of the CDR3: TGCGCCAGCAGTGAGTCGGGAGCTGTAGATACGCAGTATTTT.

CDR3 amino acids: CASRVQEKLFF. As DNA, the CDR3 is TGTGCCAGTAGGGTACAGGAAAAACTGTTTTTT. This rearrangement joins TRBV19 to TRBJ1-4; D uncertain. The CDR3 sequence is 11 residues long. Trimming shortened V by 6 bases and J by 8 bases, and 7 bases separated the two germline ends. Per germline, CDR1 LNHDA and CDR2 SQIVND (reference sequence).

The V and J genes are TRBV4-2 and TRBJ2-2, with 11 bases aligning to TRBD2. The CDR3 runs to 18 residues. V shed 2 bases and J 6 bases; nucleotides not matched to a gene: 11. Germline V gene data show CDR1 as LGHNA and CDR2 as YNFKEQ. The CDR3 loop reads CASSQLGVTSGSAGELFF. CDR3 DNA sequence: TGTGCCAGCAGCCAATTAGGGGTAACTAGCGGGAGTGCCGGGGAGCTGTTTTTT.

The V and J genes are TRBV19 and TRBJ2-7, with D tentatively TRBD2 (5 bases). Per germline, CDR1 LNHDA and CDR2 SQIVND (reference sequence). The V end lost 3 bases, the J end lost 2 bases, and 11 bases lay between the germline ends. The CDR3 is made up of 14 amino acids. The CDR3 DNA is TGTGCCAGTAGTATGACTACCTCTACCTACGAGCAGTACTTC. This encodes CASSMTTSTYEQYF.

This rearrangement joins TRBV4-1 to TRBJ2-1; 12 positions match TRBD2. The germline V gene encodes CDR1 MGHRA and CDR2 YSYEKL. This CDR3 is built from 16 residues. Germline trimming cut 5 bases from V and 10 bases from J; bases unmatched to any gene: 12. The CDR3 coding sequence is TGCGCCAGCAGCAAATCCCTAGCGGGAGGGCCGTGGGAGCAGTTCTTC. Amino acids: CASSKSLAGGPWEQFF.